The clone carrying this T cell receptor (beta chain) showed up just once. This entry belongs to a study of PD-1 blockade in mismatch repair-deficient tumors. Trimming took 6 bases from V and 3 from J; bases not matched to a gene: 3. This CDR3 contains 14 residues. Germline V gives CDR1 MNHNY, CDR2 SVGAGI (reference sequence). Clones were read by immunoSEQ multiplex PCR, and TCRdb kept only the in-frame ones, dropping some. The sample has about 68,000 clones, 70% to 85% seen once. The clonotype comes from an adult with mismatch repair-deficient cancer. The material sequenced was peripheral blood, taken 2 weeks after starting pembrolizumab. The chain employs TRBV6-6 and TRBJ2-7; the match to TRBD2 covers 12 bases. The DNA of the CDR3 is TGTGCCAGCAGCCCGGGACTAGCGGGCTACGAGCAGTACTTC. This codes for CASSPGLAGYEQYF.